This entry concerns a single TCR beta chain. Authors' processing steps: Reference gene primer amplification gave nucleated cell count estimates. Produced via immunoSEQ multiplex PCR; TCRdb's table is partial and in-frame only. D and trimming were read from the DNA, whereas the V and J calls and clone size are those reported in that table. The profile shows around 230,000 clones, roughly 87% of them singletons. These data belong to a study of blood T cell repertoires in COVID-19. Study-level information: Some COVID-19 samples were acute and others convalescent; all came from the United States, Italy and Spain.

The TCR was taken from a man aged 60-69 years who had recovered from COVID-19. What was sequenced was peripheral blood.

In DNA form, the CDR3 reads TGCATACTGGTAGCGGGGGACGACGAGCAGTACTTC. Protein sequence: CILVAGDDEQYF. The J gene is TRBJ2-7, the V gene TRBV29-1, with 9 positions matching TRBD2. This CDR3 has 12 residues. Per the germline V gene, CDR1 is SQVTM and CDR2 is ANQGSEA.